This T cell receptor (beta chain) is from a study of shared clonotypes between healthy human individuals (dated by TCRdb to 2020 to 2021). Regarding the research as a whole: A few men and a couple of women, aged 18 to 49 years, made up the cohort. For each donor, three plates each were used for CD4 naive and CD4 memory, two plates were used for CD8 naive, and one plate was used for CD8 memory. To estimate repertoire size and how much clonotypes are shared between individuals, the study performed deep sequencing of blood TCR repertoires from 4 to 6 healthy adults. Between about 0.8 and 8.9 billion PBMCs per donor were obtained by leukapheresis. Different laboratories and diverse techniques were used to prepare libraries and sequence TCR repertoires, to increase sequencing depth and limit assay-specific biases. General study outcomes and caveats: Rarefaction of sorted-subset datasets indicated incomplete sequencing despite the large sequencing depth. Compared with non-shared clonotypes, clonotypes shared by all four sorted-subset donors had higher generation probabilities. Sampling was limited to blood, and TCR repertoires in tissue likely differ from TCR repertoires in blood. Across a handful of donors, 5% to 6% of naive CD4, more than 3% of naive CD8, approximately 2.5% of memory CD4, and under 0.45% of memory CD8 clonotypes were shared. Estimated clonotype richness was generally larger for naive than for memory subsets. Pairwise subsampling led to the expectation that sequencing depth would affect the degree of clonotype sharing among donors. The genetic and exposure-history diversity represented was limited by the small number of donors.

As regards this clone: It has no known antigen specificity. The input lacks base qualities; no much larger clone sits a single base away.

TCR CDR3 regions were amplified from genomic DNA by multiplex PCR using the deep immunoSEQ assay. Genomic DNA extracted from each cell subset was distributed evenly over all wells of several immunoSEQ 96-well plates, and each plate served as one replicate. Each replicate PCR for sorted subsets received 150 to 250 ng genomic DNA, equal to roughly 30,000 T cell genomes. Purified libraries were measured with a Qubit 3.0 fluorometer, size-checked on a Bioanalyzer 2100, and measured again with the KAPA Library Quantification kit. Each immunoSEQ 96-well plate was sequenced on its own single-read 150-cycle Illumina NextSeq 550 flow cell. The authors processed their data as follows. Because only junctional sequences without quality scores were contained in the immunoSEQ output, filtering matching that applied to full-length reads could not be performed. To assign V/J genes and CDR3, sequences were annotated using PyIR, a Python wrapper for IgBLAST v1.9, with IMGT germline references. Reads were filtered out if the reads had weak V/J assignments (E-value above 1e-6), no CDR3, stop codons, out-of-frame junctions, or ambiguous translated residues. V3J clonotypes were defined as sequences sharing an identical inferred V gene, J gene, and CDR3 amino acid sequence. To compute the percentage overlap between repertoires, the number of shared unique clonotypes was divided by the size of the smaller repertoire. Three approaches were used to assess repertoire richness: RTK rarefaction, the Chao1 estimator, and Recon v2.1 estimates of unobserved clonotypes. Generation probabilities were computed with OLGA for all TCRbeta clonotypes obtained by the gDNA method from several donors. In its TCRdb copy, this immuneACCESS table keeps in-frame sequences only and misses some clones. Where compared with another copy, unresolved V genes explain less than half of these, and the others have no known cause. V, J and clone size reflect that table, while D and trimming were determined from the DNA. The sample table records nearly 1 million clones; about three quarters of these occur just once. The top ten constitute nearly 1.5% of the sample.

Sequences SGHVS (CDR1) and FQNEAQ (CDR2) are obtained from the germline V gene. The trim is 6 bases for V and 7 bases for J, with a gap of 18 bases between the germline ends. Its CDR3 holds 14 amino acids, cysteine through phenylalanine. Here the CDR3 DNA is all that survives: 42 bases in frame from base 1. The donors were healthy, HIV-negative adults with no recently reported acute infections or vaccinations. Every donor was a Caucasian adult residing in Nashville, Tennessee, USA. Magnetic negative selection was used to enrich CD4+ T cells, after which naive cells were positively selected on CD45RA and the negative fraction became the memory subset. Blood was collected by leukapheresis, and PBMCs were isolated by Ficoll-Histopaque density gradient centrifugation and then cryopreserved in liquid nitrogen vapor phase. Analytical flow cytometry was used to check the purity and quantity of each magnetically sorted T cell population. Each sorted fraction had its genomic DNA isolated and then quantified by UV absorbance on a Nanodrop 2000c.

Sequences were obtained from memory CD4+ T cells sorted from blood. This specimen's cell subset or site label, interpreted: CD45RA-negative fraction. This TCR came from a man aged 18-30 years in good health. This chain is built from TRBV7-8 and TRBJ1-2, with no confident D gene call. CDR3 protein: CASSPSSRVFGYTF. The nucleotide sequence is TGTGCCAGCAGTCCATCCAGCCGAGTTTTTGGCTACACCTTC.